A single sample is the source of the 27 T cell receptor beta chains below, sequenced in a study of CD8+ T cells in alopecia areata. Sequencing used cDNA as its template, made by extracting RNA and reverse transcribing it. Some clones are missing from TCRdb's copy, which holds only in-frame ones; the method was immunoSEQ multiplex PCR. The top ten hold 4.5% of the sample, which has roughly 130,000 clones, 45% to 65% seen once. Sample: CD4+ T cells sorted from blood, taken at week 0. The receptors originated from a human donor with alopecia areata.

This chain connects TRBV2 to TRBJ2-5; 7 bases agree with TRBD2. The V gene's germline CDR1 is SNHLY and CDR2 FYNNEI. This CDR3 comprises 13 residues. The junction had 7 bases not matched to a gene; V was cut back by 10 bases and J by 2 bases. The CDR3 nucleotides read TGTGCCACCCGATGGGGGGGACAAGAGACCCAGTACTTC. Protein sequence: CATRWGGQETQYF.

This rearrangement joins TRBV27 to TRBJ2-3; D perhaps matches TRBD2 (6 bases). The germline gives CDR1 MNHEY, CDR2 SMNVEV (reference sequence). The CDR3 extends over 16 amino acids. Trimming left V 7 bases short and J 3 bases short, with 20 bases between. The CDR3 nucleotides read TGTGCCAGCACCGGGGGTCCCAGCGCACGAACAGATACGCAGTATTTT. It specifies CASTGGPSARTDTQYF.

The chain joins TRBV7-2 to TRBJ2-7; tentatively, D is TRBD2 (6 bases). The ends were cut back, 0 bases at V and 2 bases at J, with 8 bases in the middle. Germline-derived CDR1 and CDR2 are SGHTA and FQGNSA. CDR3 size: 14 residues. In DNA form, the CDR3 reads TGTGCCAGCAGCTTAGCCCGACTAGCCTACGAGCAGTACTTC. As protein: CASSLARLAYEQYF.

The chain has TRBV7-7 and TRBJ2-1; TRBD2 matches at 9 bases. With V trimmed by 5 bases and J by 2 bases, 10 bases remained unmatched. The CDR3 consists of 17 residues. CDR1 and CDR2 from the germline V gene are SSHAT and FNYEAQ (reference sequence). The CDR3 reads CASSPAAASGTYNEQFF. The CDR3 coding sequence is TGTGCCAGCAGCCCCGCCGCCGCTAGCGGGACCTACAATGAGCAGTTCTTC.

This clone has just a few counts. The rearrangement uses TRBV2 and TRBJ2-7; unclear D gene. V was cut by 6 bases and J by 6 bases, with 9 bases left in between. The germline V gene has CDR1 SNHLY and CDR2 FYNNEI. The CDR3 extends over 11 amino acids. This CDR3 reads CASSAEGEQYF. As DNA, the CDR3 is TGTGCCAGCAGCGCGGAAGGCGAGCAGTACTTC.

For the CDR3, the DNA is TGTGCCAGCAGCTTTGACCACGAGCAGTACTTC. Its protein product is CASSFDHEQYF. The V and J genes are TRBV7-2 and TRBJ2-7, with D hard to call. V lost 3 bases and J lost 5, with 5 bases in between. Germline V gives CDR1 SGHTA, CDR2 FQGNSA. CDR3 size: 11 residues.

Details on this clone: The same CDR3 is also encoded by other DNA sequences in this sample. The genes are TRBV5-1 and TRBJ2-5, with D unresolved. The CDR3 runs to 11 residues. Trimming removed 4 bases from V and 1 base from J, with 2 bases in between. Germline CDR1 and CDR2: SGHRS and YFSETQ. CDR3 sequence (DNA): TGCGCCAGCAGCCGCCAAGAGACCCAGTACTTC. Translation gives CASSRQETQYF.

The chain employs TRBV7-9 and TRBJ2-1; D is perhaps TRBD1 (7 bases). V lost 8 bases and J lost 4, with 15 bases in between. The CDR3 loop spans 14 amino acids. The germline V gene encodes CDR1 SEHNR and CDR2 FQNEAQ (reference sequence). The CDR3 reads CASANQGGYNEQFF. The CDR3 nucleotides read TGTGCCAGCGCTAACCAGGGGGGTTACAATGAGCAGTTCTTC. Supplemented by reference TRBV7-9 and TRBJ2-1, the full variable domain reads DTGVSQNPRHKITKRGQNVTFRCDPISEHNRLYWYRQTLGQGPEFLTYFQNEAQLEKSRLLSDRFSAERPKGSFSTLEIQRTEQGDSAMYLCASANQGGYNEQFFGPGTRLTVL.

The rearrangement joins TRBV5-1 to TRBJ2-7; TRBD2 matches at 10 bases. The ends lost 4 bases at V and 7 bases at J; junction bases unmatched: 8. The CDR3 is made up of 14 amino acids. Germline assignment: CDR1 SGHRS and CDR2 YFSETQ. The CDR3 spells CASSALAGEGEQYF. CDR3 sequence (DNA): TGCGCCAGCAGCGCCCTAGCGGGAGAGGGGGAGCAGTACTTC.

The chain is built from TRBV30 and TRBJ1-2, with unresolved D. The germline V gene has CDR1 GTSNPN and CDR2 SVGIG (reference sequence). Trimming took off 0 bases at V and 4 bases at J, with 6 bases between the two ends. The CDR3 length is 12 residues. CDR3 sequence reads: CAWSVGPYGYTF. CDR3 sequence (DNA): TGTGCCTGGAGTGTAGGGCCCTATGGCTACACCTTC.

The J gene is TRBJ2-7, the V gene TRBV18; D possibly corresponds to TRBD1 (5 bases). This CDR3 is built from 12 residues. Germline V gene lookup returns CDR1 KGHSH and CDR2 LQKENI. V lost 3 bases to trimming and J lost 3 bases, with 6 bases between them. The CDR3 DNA reads as TGTGCCAGCTCACCGGACAACTACGAGCAGTACTTC. It specifies CASSPDNYEQYF. The full variable domain, its missing parts supplied by reference TRBV18 and TRBJ2-7, is NAGVMQNPRHLVRRRGQEARLRCSPMKGHSHVYWYRQLPEEGLKFMVYLQKENIIDESGMPKERFSAEFPKEGPSILRIQQVVRGDSAAYFCASSPDNYEQYFGPGTRLTVT.

The V and J genes are TRBV7-3 and TRBJ1-2; 10 bases are a match to TRBD1. The CDR3 contains 14 residues. V trimming: 5 bases; J trimming: 4 bases; junction bases outside the gene matches: 4. Germline assignment: CDR1 SGHTA and CDR2 FQGTGA. CDR3 nucleotides: TGTGCCAGCAGCATGACAGGGGGCGGCTATGGCTACACCTTC. Amino acids: CASSMTGGGYGYTF.

In this sample, this clone turned up once. J is TRBJ1-2 and V is TRBV27, with unresolved D. CDR1 and CDR2 from the germline V gene are MNHEY and SMNVEV (reference sequence). V lost 2 bases and J lost 5, with 9 bases in between. This CDR3 region has 13 residues. CDR3 amino acids: CASSLAEKYGYTF. In DNA, the CDR3 is TGTGCCAGCAGTTTAGCGGAAAAATATGGCTACACCTTC.

This rearrangement joins TRBV28 to TRBJ1-5; no firm D call. This CDR3 is built from 13 residues. From germline, CDR1 is MDHEN and CDR2 SYDVKM. Trimming removed 7 bases from V and 5 bases from J, with 12 bases in between. The CDR3 spells CASIGWVDQPQHF. For the CDR3, the DNA is TGTGCCAGCATCGGGTGGGTTGATCAGCCCCAGCATTTT.

The chain is built from TRBV27 and TRBJ1-1, with a weak D call TRBD1 (5 bases). CDR1 and CDR2 from the germline V gene are MNHEY and SMNVEV (reference sequence). The V and J ends lost 9 bases and 11 bases respectively, with 25 bases between them. CDR3 length: 14 amino acids. The CDR3 here is CASIRAGPRGGAFF. CDR3 DNA sequence: TGTGCCAGTATACGCGCGGGACCCCGGGGAGGCGCTTTCTTT.

This chain joins TRBV30 and TRBJ1-2; D unclear. The CDR3 extends over 12 amino acids. V lost 3 bases, J lost 4 bases, and 9 bases lay in between. In germline, CDR1 is GTSNPN, CDR2 SVGIG (reference sequence). This chain's CDR3 is CAWSRGSYGYTF. DNA for the CDR3: TGTGCCTGGAGCCGGGGATCCTATGGCTACACCTTC.

This clone was found a few times. The rearrangement uses TRBV29-1 and TRBJ2-2; no reliable D call. V lost 4 bases and J 0 bases, leaving 12 bases between the germline ends. Germline V gives CDR1 SQVTM, CDR2 ANQGSEA. The CDR3 spans 15 residues. The chain's CDR3 is CSVALSAPNTGELFF. CDR3 nucleotides: TGCAGCGTTGCGTTATCTGCCCCGAACACCGGGGAGCTGTTTTTT.

The chain links TRBV7-9 to TRBJ2-7, with a possible D match to TRBD2 (6 bases). CDR1 and CDR2 from the germline V gene are SEHNR and FQNEAQ (reference sequence). The V and J ends lost 4 bases and 0 bases respectively, with 16 bases between them. This CDR3 has 16 amino acids. CDR3 in DNA: TGTGCCAGCAGCTCAATTAGCGGAGCCCTCTCCTACGAGCAGTACTTC. Translating it yields CASSSISGALSYEQYF.

The chain links TRBV2 to TRBJ1-2, with 9 bases lining up with TRBD1. The CDR3 consists of 14 residues. CDR1 is SNHLY, CDR2 FYNNEI, per germline. The ends lost 6 bases at V and 5 bases at J; junction bases unmatched: 7. CDR3 in amino acids: CASRLGQGLYGYTF. The DNA of the CDR3 is TGTGCCAGCAGGCTAGGACAGGGGCTTTATGGCTACACCTTC.

This clone was seen more than once but under ten times. V and J are TRBV4-1 and TRBJ2-1; 14 nucleotides align to TRBD2. The CDR3 extends over 19 amino acids. The V and J ends lost 0 bases and 0 bases, in that order; junction bases with no gene match: 4. CDR1 is MGHRA and CDR2 is YSYEKL in the germline V gene. The chain's CDR3 is CASSQDPGLAGGSYNEQFF. The DNA of the CDR3 is TGCGCCAGCAGCCAAGATCCAGGACTAGCGGGAGGCTCCTACAATGAGCAGTTCTTC.

The chain joins TRBV18 to TRBJ2-3; D may be TRBD1 (6 bases). The V gene lost 3 bases and the J gene lost 0 bases, with 10 bases spanning the gap. CDR1 is KGHSH and CDR2 is LQKENI in the germline V gene. CDR3 length: 15 amino acids. The CDR3 DNA reads TGTGCCAGCTCACCGGGGACAAGGAGCACAGATACGCAGTATTTT. Translated, it gives CASSPGTRSTDTQYF.

The chain joins TRBV27 to TRBJ1-2, with TRBD1 identical over 9 bases. CDR1 and CDR2 (germline): MNHEY, SMNVEV (reference sequence). Trimming at V came to 6 bases and at J to 7 bases, leaving 6 bases not matched to a gene. The CDR3 contains 13 residues. The CDR3 sequence: CASSRDREGGYTF. Here the CDR3 DNA reads TGTGCCAGCAGCCGGGACAGGGAGGGTGGCTACACCTTC.

The J gene is TRBJ2-7, the V gene TRBV5-4; D may be TRBD1 (6 bases). CDR1 SGHNT and CDR2 YYREEE come from the germline V gene (reference sequence). The CDR3 runs 14 residues. Trimming cost V 1 base and J 3 bases, with 11 bases left between them. The CDR3 loop reads CASSLRQDSYEQYF. The CDR3 DNA reads TGTGCCAGCAGCTTGAGACAGGACAGCTACGAGCAGTACTTC.

There are a few counts of this clone. The CDR3 here is CASSHRAGRNTIYF. The CDR3 bases are TGTGCCAGCAGCCACAGGGCGGGGAGAAACACCATATATTTT. The chain recombines TRBV7-6 with TRBJ1-3; possible D gene TRBD1, 6 bases. The CDR3 consists of 14 residues. V lost 5 bases and J 5 bases, leaving 13 bases between the germline ends. Germline-derived CDR1 and CDR2 are SGHVS and FNYEAQ.

This clone was seen a handful of times. The J gene is TRBJ2-1, the V gene TRBV19; perhaps TRBD2 as D (6 bases). The CDR3 consists of 13 residues. Trimming took off 5 bases at V and 9 bases at J, with 14 bases between the two ends. Germline V gene sequence: CDR1 LNHDA, CDR2 SQIVND (reference sequence). DNA for the CDR3: TGTGCCAGTAGTTTCACTAGCACTCGTGAGCAGTTCTTC. This codes for CASSFTSTREQFF.

This clone showed up just once. This sequence joins TRBV2 and TRBJ2-3; TRBD2 might be the D (5 bases). This CDR3 has 17 residues. Trimming left V 4 bases short and J 0 bases short, with 17 bases between. Germline V gene sequence: CDR1 SNHLY, CDR2 FYNNEI. CDR3: CASSGERRPSSTDTQYF. The CDR3 DNA sequence: TGTGCCAGCAGTGGGGAGAGACGGCCTTCTAGCACAGATACGCAGTATTTT.

The chain carries TRBV28 and TRBJ1-3, with unresolved D. The V gene's germline CDR1 is MDHEN and CDR2 SYDVKM. Trimming cost V 6 bases and J 0 bases, with 9 bases left between them. CDR3 length: 14 residues. CDR3 in amino acids: CASRLRPSGNTIYF. In nucleotides, the CDR3 is TGTGCCAGCAGGCTGCGGCCCTCTGGAAACACCATATATTTT.